This is a list of T cell receptor beta chains from one sample in a study of T cell changes during pregnancy in multiple sclerosis. TCRdb's copy holds only in-frame clones and misses some; the assay was immunoSEQ multiplex PCR. This table has 40,000 or so clones, 91% appearing once. Source: CD4+ T cells from peripheral blood mononuclear cells, taken in the third trimester of pregnancy. These receptors were obtained from a female donor in good health, enrolled as a control in a pregnancy study. The CDR3 runs from the conserved cysteine through the conserved F or W. The order of the fields is J gene, D gene, clone size, V gene, CDR3 DNA, CDR3 protein. The D gene is left open where the match is weak. Only part of the rows carry a size: once, few, many, or a class if the clone is expanded.

J gene: TRBJ2-1; D gene: TRBD2; clone size: once; V gene: TRBV7-7; CDR3 DNA: TGTGCTAGCAGCATGGGACTAGCGGGAGACAATGAGCAGTTCTTC; CDR3 protein: CASSMGLAGDNEQFF
J gene: TRBJ2-3; D gene: TRBD2; clone size: -; V gene: TRBV27; CDR3 DNA: TGTGCCAGCAGTCCGGGACTAGCGGGCACAGATACGCAGTATTTT; CDR3 protein: CASSPGLAGTDTQYF
J gene: TRBJ2-5; D gene: -; clone size: -; V gene: TRBV4-2; CDR3 DNA: TGTGCCAGCAGCTCTGGCCTAATAGAGGCGGGGAAAGAGACCCAGTACTTC; CDR3 protein: CASSSGLIEAGKETQYF
J gene: TRBJ2-1; D gene: TRBD2; clone size: -; V gene: TRBV28; CDR3 DNA: TGTGCCAGCAGTCCCCCGGGACTAGCTTATGAGCAGTTCTTC; CDR3 protein: CASSPPGLAYEQFF
J gene: TRBJ2-3; D gene: TRBD2; clone size: -; V gene: TRBV25-1; CDR3 DNA: TGTGCCAGCAGCCTAGCGGGAGTCGCAGATACGCAGTATTTT; CDR3 protein: CASSLAGVADTQYF
J gene: TRBJ2-1; D gene: TRBD1; clone size: -; V gene: TRBV2; CDR3 DNA: TGTGCCAGCAGGCCCAGGGGGCGAGGCGATGAGCAGTTCTTC; CDR3 protein: CASRPRGRGDEQFF
J gene: TRBJ2-7; D gene: -; clone size: -; V gene: TRBV28; CDR3 DNA: TGTGCCAGCAGTTTTCGACAGCGGGCTAGCTCCTACGAGCAGTACTTC; CDR3 protein: CASSFRQRASSYEQYF
J gene: TRBJ2-3; D gene: TRBD1; clone size: -; V gene: TRBV2; CDR3 DNA: TGTGCCAGCAGTGGACAGGGGCGAATAGGAGATACGCAGTATTTT; CDR3 protein: CASSGQGRIGDTQYF
J gene: TRBJ2-3; D gene: -; clone size: -; V gene: TRBV7-3; CDR3 DNA: TGTGCCAGCAGCTTAGCAGGGCAGGAGATAGATACGCAGTATTTT; CDR3 protein: CASSLAGQEIDTQYF
J gene: TRBJ1-1; D gene: -; clone size: -; V gene: TRBV7-3; CDR3 DNA: TGTGCCAGCAGCAGCAACCAGAACACTGAAGCTTTCTTT; CDR3 protein: CASSSNQNTEAFF
J gene: TRBJ2-3; D gene: TRBD2; clone size: -; V gene: TRBV7-8; CDR3 DNA: TGTGCCAGTAGTCTAGGCCGACTAGCGGGAAACACAGATACGCAGTATTTT; CDR3 protein: CASSLGRLAGNTDTQYF
J gene: TRBJ2-3; D gene: -; clone size: -; V gene: TRBV7-2; CDR3 DNA: TGTGCCAGCAGCCCCCTGGGACTTCCAGATACGCAGTATTTT; CDR3 protein: CASSPLGLPDTQYF
J gene: TRBJ2-7; D gene: TRBD1; clone size: -; V gene: TRBV28; CDR3 DNA: TGTGCCAGCAGTCCCCCGGGACAGGGGTTCCACGAGCAGTACTTC; CDR3 protein: CASSPPGQGFHEQYF
J gene: TRBJ1-2; D gene: -; clone size: -; V gene: TRBV4-2; CDR3 DNA: TGTGCCAGCAGCCAAGCCCGGGGGAGTGGCTACACCTTC; CDR3 protein: CASSQARGSGYTF
J gene: TRBJ1-1; D gene: -; clone size: -; V gene: TRBV6-5; CDR3 DNA: TGTGCCAGCAGCCCCCCCCAGGGTAAAGCTTTCTTT; CDR3 protein: CASSPPQGKAFF
J gene: TRBJ2-1; D gene: TRBD1; clone size: -; V gene: TRBV6-5; CDR3 DNA: TGTGCCAGCAGTTACTCGGGACAGGGGGCTAAGAATGAGCAGTTCTTC; CDR3 protein: CASSYSGQGAKNEQFF
J gene: TRBJ1-5; D gene: -; clone size: -; V gene: TRBV9; CDR3 DNA: TGTGCCAGCAGCCCTAAGACAGACAATCAGCCCCAGCATTTT; CDR3 protein: CASSPKTDNQPQHF
J gene: TRBJ1-2; D gene: -; clone size: -; V gene: TRBV28; CDR3 DNA: TGTGCCAGCAGTTGGCCAGGGGACTATGGCTACACCTTC; CDR3 protein: CASSWPGDYGYTF
J gene: TRBJ2-7; D gene: TRBD2; clone size: -; V gene: TRBV28; CDR3 DNA: TGTGCCAGCATACCCCAGGGAGCGGGAGCTTACGAGCAGTACTTC; CDR3 protein: CASIPQGAGAYEQYF
J gene: TRBJ1-4; D gene: -; clone size: few; V gene: TRBV15; CDR3 DNA: TGTGCCACCAGCAGACTAAGGGGGAGAACTAATGAAAAACTGTTTTTT; CDR3 protein: CATSRLRGRTNEKLFF